Here is one TCR beta chain with its context. V trimming: 5 bases; J trimming: 8 bases; junction bases outside the gene matches: 10. CDR3 size: 16 residues. From germline, CDR1 is SGHTA and CDR2 FQGNSA. This entry belongs to a study of blood T cell repertoires in COVID-19. Study-wide background: Samples came from the United States, Italy and Spain, spanning acute and convalescent COVID-19.

In the original workflow: Amplification of reference gene primers provided the estimated nucleated cell counts. Sequencing was performed with immunoSEQ multiplex PCR; in TCRdb, only in-frame clones are kept and a portion is missing. From that table come the V and J calls and clone size; the DNA was used to work out D and trimming. The sample carries roughly 250,000 clones, about 83% recorded once. Sequenced: peripheral blood. The chain couples TRBV7-2 to TRBJ1-6; 9 bases line up with TRBD1. The clonotype comes from a woman aged 40 to 50 who had recovered from COVID-19. DNA of the CDR3: TGTGCCAGCAGCCCCCGGGACAGGGCGTTTTATTCACCCCTCCACTTT. It translates to CASSPRDRAFYSPLHF.